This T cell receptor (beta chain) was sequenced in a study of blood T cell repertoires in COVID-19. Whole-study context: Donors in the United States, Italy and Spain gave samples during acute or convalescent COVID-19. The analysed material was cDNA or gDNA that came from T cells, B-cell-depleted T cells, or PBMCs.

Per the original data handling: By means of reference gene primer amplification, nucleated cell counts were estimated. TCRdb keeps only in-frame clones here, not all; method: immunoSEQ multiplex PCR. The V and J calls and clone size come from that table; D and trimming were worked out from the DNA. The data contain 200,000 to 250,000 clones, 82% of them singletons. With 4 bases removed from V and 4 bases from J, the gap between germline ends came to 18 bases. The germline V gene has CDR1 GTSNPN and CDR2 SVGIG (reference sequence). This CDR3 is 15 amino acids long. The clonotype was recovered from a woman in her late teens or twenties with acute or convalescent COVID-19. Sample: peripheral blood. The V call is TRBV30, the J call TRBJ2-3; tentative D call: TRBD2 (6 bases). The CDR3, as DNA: TGTGCCTGGACTGAGGGACTGGGATTTTCAGATACGCAGTATTTT. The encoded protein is CAWTEGLGFSDTQYF.